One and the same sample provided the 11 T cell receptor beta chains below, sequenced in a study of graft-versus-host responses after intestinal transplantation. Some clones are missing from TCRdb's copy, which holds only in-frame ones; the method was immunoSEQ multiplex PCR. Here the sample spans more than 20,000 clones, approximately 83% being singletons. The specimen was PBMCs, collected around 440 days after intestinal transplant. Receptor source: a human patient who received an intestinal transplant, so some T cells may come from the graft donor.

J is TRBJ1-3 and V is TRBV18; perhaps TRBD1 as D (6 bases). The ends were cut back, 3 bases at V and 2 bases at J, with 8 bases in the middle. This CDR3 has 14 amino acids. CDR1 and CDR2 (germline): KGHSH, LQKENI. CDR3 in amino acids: CASSPEGAGNTIYF. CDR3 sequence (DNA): TGTGCCAGCTCACCCGAGGGGGCTGGAAACACCATATATTTT.

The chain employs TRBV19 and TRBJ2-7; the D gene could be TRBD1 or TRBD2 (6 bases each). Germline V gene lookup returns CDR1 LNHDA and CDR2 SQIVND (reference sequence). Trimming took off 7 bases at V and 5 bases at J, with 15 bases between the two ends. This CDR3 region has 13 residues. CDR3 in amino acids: CASKGGAGNEQYF. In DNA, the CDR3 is TGTGCCAGTAAAGGGGGAGCGGGCAACGAGCAGTACTTC.

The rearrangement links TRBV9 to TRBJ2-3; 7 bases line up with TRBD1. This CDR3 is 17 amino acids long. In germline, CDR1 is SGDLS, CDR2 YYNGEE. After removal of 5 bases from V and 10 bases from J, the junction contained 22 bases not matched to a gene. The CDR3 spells CASSTEDRPSLRYAQYF. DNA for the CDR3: TGTGCCAGCAGTACAGAGGACAGGCCATCCCTAAGATACGCGCAGTATTTT.

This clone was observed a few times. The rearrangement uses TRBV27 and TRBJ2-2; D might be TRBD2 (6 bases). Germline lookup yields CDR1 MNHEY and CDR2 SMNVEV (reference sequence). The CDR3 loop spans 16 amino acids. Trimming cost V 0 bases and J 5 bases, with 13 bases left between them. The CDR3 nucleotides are TGTGCCAGCAGTTTATCGGGGACGGCGGGGACCGGGGAGCTGTTTTTT. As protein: CASSLSGTAGTGELFF.

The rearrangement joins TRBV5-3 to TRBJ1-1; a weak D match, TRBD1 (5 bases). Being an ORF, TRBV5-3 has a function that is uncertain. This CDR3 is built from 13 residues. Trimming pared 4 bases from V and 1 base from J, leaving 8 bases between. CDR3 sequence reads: CARSQGPNTEAFF. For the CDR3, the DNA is TGTGCCAGAAGCCAGGGACCGAACACTGAAGCTTTCTTT.

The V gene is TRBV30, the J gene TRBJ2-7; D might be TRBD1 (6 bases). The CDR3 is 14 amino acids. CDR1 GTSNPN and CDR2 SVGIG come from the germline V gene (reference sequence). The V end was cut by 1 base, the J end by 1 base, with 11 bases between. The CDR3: CAWSDRAESYEQYF. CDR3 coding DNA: TGTGCCTGGAGTGACAGGGCTGAGTCCTACGAGCAGTACTTC.

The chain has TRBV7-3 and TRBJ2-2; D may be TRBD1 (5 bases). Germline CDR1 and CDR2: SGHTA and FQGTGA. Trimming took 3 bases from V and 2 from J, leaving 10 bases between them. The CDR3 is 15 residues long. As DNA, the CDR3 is TGTGCCAGCAGCTTTGGGCAGGGAAACACCGGGGAGCTGTTTTTT. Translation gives CASSFGQGNTGELFF.

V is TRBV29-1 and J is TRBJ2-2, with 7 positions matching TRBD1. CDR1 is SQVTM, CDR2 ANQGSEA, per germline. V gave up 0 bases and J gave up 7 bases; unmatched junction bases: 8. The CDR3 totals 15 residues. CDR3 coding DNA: TGCAGCGTTGAAGATGGAGACAGGGTTGGCGGGGAGCTGTTTTTT. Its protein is CSVEDGDRVGGELFF.

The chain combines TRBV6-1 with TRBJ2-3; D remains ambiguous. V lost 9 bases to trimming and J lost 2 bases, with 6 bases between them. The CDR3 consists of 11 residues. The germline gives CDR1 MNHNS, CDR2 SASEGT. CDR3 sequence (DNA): TGTGCCAGTGAGTCCACAGATACGCAGTATTTT. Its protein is CASESTDTQYF.

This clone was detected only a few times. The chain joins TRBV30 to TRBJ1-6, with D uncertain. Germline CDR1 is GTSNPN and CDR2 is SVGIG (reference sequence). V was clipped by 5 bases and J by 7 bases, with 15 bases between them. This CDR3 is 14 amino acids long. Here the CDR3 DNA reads TGTGCCTGGGCGGGCCGATTAGCGAATTCACCCCTCCACTTT. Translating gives CAWAGRLANSPLHF.

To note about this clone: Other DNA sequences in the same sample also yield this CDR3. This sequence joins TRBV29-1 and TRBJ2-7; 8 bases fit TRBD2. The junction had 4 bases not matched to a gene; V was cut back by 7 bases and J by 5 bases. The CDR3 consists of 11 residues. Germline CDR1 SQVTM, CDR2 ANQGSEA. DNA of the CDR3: TGCAGCGCGGGAGGGGTCGACGAGCAGTACTTC. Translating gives CSAGGVDEQYF.